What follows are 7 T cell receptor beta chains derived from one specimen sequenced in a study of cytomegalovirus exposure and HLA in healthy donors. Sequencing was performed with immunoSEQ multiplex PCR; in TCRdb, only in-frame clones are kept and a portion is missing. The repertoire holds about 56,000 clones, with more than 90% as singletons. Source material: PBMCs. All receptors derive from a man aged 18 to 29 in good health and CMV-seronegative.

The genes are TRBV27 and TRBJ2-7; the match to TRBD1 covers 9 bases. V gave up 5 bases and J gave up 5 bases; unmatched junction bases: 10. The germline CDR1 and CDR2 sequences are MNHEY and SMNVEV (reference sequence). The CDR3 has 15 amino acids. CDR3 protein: CASSPGDRDDHEQYF. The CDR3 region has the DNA TGTGCCAGCAGTCCGGGGGACAGGGATGACCACGAGCAGTACTTC.

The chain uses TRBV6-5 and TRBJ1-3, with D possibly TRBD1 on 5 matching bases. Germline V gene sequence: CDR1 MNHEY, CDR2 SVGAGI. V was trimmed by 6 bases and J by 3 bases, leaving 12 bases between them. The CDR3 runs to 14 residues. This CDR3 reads CASSRSGVGNTIYF. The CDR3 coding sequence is TGTGCCAGCAGCCGTTCGGGGGTTGGAAACACCATATATTTT.

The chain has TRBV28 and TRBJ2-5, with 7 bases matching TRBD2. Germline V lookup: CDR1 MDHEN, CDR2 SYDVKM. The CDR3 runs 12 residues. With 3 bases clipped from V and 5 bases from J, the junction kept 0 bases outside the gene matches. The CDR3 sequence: CASSLRGETQYF. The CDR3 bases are TGTGCCAGCAGTTTGCGGGGGGAGACCCAGTACTTC. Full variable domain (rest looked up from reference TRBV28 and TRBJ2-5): DVKVTQSSRYLVKRTGEKVFLECVQDMDHENMFWYRQDPGLGLRLIYFSYDVKMKEKGDIPEGYSVSREKKERFSLILESASTNQTSMYLCASSLRGETQYFGPGTRLLVL.

The CDR3 is CASSAPRGMNTEAFF. The CDR3 nucleotides read TGTGCCAGCAGCGCCCCCAGGGGGATGAACACTGAAGCTTTCTTT. This chain joins TRBV9 and TRBJ1-1, with 7 bases lining up with TRBD1. In germline, CDR1 is SGDLS, CDR2 YYNGEE. Unmatched junction bases numbered 5, after V lost 3 bases and J lost 0 bases. CDR3 length: 15 amino acids.

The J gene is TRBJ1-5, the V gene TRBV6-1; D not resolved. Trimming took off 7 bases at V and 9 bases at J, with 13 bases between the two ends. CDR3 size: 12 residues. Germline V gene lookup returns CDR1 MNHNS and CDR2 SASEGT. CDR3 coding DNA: TGTGCCAGCAAACCCCTTTTGCGGCCCCAGCATTTT. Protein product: CASKPLLRPQHF.

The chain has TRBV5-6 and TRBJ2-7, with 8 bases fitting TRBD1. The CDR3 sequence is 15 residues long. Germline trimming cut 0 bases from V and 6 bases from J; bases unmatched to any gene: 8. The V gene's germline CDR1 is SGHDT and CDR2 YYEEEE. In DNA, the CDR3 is TGTGCCAGCAGCTTGGGGGGACAGGCGTCCCTCGAGCAGTACTTC. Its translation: CASSLGGQASLEQYF.

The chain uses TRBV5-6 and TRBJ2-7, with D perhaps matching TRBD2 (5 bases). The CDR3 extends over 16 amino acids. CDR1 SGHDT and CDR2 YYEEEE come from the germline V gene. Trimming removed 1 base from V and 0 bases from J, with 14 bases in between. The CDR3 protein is CASSLSGGLRSYEQYF. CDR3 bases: TGTGCCAGCAGCTTGTCCGGCGGACTGCGCTCCTACGAGCAGTACTTC.